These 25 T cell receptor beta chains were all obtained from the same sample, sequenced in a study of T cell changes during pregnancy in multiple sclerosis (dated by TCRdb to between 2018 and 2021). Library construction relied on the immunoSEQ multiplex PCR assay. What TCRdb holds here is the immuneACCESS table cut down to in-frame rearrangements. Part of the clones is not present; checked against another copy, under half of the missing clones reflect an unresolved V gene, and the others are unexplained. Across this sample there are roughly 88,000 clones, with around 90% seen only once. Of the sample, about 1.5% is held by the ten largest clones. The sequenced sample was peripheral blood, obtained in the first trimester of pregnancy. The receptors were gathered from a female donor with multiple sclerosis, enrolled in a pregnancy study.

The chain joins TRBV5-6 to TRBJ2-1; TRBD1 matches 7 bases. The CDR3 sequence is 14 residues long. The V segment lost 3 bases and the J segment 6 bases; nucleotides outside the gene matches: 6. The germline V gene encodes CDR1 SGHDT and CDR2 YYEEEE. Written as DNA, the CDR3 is TGTGCCAGCAGCTCATACAGGGGACCCAATGAGCAGTTCTTC. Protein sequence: CASSSYRGPNEQFF.

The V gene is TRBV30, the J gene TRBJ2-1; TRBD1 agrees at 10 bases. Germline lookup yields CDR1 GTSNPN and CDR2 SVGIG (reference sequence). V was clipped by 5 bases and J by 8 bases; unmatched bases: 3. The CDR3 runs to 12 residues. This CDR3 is CAWDRGRDEQFF. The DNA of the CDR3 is TGTGCCTGGGACAGGGGGCGGGATGAGCAGTTCTTC.

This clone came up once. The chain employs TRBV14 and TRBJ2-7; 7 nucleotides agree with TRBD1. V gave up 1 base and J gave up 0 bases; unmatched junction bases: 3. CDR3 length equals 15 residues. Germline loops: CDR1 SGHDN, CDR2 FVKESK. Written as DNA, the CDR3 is TGTGCCAGCAGCCAAGGGACAGGCTTCTCCTACGAGCAGTACTTC. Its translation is CASSQGTGFSYEQYF.

In nucleotides, the CDR3 is TGTGCCAGCAGTGCCGGGTCCTTTAATGAAAAACTGTTTTTT. This encodes CASSAGSFNEKLFF. This chain links TRBV6-5 with TRBJ1-4, with D uncertain. Trimming pared 5 bases from V and 4 bases from J, leaving 11 bases between. Per the germline V gene, CDR1 is MNHEY and CDR2 is SVGAGI. CDR3 length equals 14 residues.

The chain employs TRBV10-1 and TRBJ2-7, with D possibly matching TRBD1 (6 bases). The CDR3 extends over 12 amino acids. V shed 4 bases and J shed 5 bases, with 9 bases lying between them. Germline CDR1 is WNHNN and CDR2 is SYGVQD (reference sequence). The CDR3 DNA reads TGCGCCAGCAGTGGGACAGCAAACGAGCAGTACTTC. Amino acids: CASSGTANEQYF.

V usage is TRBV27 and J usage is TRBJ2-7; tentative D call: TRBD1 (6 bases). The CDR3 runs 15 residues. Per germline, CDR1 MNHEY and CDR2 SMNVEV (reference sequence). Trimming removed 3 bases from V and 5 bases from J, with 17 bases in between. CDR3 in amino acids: CASSFALTGLHEQYF. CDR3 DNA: TGTGCCAGCAGTTTCGCACTCACAGGGTTACACGAGCAGTACTTC.

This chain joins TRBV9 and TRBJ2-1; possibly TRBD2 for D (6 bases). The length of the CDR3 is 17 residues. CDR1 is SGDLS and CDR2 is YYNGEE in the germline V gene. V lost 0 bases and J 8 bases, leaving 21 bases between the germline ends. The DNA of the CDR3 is TGTGCCAGCAGCGTAGCTGTGGCCCTGAGGGCGGGATATGAGCAGTTCTTC. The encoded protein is CASSVAVALRAGYEQFF.

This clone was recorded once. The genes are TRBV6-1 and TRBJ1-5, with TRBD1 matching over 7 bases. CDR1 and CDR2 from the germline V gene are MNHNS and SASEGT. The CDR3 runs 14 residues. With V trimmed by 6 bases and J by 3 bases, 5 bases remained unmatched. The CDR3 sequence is CASSSGTVNQPQHF. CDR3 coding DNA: TGTGCCAGCAGCTCCGGGACAGTCAATCAGCCCCAGCATTTT.

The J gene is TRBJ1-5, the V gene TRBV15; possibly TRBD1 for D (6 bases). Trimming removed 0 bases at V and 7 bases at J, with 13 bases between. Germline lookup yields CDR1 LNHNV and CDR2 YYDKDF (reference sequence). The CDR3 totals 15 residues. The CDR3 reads CATSRDSGTQQPQHF. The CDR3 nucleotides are TGTGCCACCAGCAGAGACTCCGGGACACAGCAGCCCCAGCATTTT.

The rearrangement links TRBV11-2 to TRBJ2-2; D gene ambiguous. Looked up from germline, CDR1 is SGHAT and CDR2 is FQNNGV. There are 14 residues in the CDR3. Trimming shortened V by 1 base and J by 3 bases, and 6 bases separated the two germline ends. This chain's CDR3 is CASSLGVYTGELFF. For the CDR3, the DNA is TGTGCCAGCAGCTTAGGCGTATACACCGGGGAGCTGTTTTTT. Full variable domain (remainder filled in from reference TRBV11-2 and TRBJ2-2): EAGVAQSPRYKIIEKRQSVAFWCNPISGHATLYWYQQILGQGPKLLIQFQNNGVVDDSQLPKDRFSAERLKGVDSTLKIQPAKLEDSAVYLCASSLGVYTGELFFGEGSRLTVL.

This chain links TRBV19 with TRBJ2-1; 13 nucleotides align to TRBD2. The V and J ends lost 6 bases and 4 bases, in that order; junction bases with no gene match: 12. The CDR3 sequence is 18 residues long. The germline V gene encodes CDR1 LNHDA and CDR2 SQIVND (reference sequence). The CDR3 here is CASSKVLAGGPGYNEQFF. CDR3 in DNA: TGTGCCAGTAGCAAAGTACTAGCGGGAGGGCCGGGGTACAATGAGCAGTTCTTC.

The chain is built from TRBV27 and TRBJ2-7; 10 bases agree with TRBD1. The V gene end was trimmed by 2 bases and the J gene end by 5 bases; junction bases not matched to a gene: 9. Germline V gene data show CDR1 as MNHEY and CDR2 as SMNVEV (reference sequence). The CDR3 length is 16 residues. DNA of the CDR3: TGTGCCAGCAGTTTAGGGCCCGGGACAGGGGTTCACGAGCAGTACTTC. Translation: CASSLGPGTGVHEQYF.

The CDR3 sequence: CASSLRGQGRGYTF. As DNA, the CDR3 is TGTGCCAGCAGCTTACGTGGACAGGGGAGAGGCTACACCTTC. The chain recombines TRBV5-6 with TRBJ1-2; 9 positions match TRBD1. The CDR3 has 14 residues. Germline loops: CDR1 SGHDT, CDR2 YYEEEE. Germline trimming cut 2 bases from V and 8 bases from J; bases unmatched to any gene: 7.

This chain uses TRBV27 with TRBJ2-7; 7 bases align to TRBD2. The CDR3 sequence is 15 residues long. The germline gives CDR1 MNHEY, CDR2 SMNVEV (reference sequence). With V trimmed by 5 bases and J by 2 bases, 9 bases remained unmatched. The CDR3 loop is CASSPRGGVTYEQYF. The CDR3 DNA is TGTGCCAGCAGTCCCCGGGGAGGGGTCACCTACGAGCAGTACTTC.

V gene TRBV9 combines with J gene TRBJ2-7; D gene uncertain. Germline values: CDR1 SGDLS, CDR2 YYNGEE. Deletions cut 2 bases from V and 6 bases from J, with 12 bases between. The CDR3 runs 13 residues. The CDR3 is CASSVQLYSEQYF. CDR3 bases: TGTGCCAGCAGCGTTCAACTCTACAGCGAGCAGTACTTC.

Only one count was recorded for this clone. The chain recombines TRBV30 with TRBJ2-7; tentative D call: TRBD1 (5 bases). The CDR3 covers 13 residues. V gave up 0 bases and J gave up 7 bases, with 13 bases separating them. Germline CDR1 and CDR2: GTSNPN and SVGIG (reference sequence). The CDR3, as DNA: TGTGCCTGGAGTGTACAACAGGCAGGGGAGCAGTACTTC. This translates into CAWSVQQAGEQYF.

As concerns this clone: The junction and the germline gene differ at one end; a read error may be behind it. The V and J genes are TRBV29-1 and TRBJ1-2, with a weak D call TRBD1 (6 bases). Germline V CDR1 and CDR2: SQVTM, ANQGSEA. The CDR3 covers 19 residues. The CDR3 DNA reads TGCAGCGTTGAAGTGGGGAGTCCGCTAACAGGGAATGGTAACCATGGCTACACCTTC. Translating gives CSVEVGSPLTGNGNHGYTF.

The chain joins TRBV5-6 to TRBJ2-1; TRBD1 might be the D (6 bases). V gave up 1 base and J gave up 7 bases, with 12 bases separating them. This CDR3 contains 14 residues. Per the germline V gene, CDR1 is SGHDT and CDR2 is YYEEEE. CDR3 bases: TGTGCCAGCAGCTTGAGGCCAAGGGGGAATGAGCAGTTCTTC. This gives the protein CASSLRPRGNEQFF. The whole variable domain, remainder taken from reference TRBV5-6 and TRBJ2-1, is DAGVTQSPTHLIKTRGQQVTLRCSPKSGHDTVSWYQQALGQGPQFIFQYYEEEERQRGNFPDRFSGHQFPNYSSELNVNALLLGDSALYLCASSLRPRGNEQFFGPGTRLTVL.

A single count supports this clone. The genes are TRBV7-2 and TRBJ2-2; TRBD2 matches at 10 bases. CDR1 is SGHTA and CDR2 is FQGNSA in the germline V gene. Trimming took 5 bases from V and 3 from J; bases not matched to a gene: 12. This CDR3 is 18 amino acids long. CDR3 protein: CASSLRLAGGADTGELFF. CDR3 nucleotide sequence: TGTGCCAGCAGCCTTAGACTAGCGGGCGGGGCGGACACCGGGGAGCTGTTTTTT.

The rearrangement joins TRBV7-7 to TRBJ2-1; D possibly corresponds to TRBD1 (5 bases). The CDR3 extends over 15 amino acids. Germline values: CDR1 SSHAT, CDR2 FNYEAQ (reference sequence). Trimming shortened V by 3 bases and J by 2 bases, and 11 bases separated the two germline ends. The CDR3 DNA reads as TGTGCCAGCAGCTTGAGTCAGGGCCCCTACAATGAGCAGTTCTTC. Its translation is CASSLSQGPYNEQFF.

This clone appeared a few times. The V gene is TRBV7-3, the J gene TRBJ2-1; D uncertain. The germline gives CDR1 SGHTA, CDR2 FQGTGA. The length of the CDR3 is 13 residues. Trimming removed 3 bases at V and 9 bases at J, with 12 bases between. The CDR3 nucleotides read TGTGCCAGCAGCTTGGTCCTTAGCTCTGAGCAGTTCTTC. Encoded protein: CASSLVLSSEQFF.

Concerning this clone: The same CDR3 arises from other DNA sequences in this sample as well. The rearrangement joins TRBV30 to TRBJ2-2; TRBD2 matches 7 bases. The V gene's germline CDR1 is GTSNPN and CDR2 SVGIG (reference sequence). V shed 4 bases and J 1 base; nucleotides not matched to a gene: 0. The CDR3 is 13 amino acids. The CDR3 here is CAWTSGNTGELFF. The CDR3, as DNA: TGTGCCTGGACTAGCGGGAACACCGGGGAGCTGTTTTTT.

The CDR3 coding sequence is TGTGCCAGCGGATTGCTCGGCGGGAGAAGTGCGATTGGAGATACGCAGTATTTT. Amino acid sequence: CASGLLGGRSAIGDTQYF. The chain couples TRBV11-2 to TRBJ2-3; 7 bases fit TRBD2. J lost 5 bases, V lost 8 bases, and 22 bases had no gene match. This CDR3 is 18 amino acids long. CDR1 SGHAT and CDR2 FQNNGV come from the germline V gene.

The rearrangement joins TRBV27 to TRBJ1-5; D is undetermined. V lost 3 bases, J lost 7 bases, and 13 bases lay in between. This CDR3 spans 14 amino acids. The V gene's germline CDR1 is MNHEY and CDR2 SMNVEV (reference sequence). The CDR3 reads CASSLGGIGQPQHF. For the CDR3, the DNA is TGTGCCAGCAGTTTGGGAGGGATCGGACAGCCCCAGCATTTT.

The CDR3 DNA reads TGTGCCAGCAGTAACACAGGGACCTACGAGCAGTACTTC. It is translated as CASSNTGTYEQYF. The V gene is TRBV27, the J gene TRBJ2-7, with D perhaps matching TRBD1 (6 bases). The V end was cut by 5 bases, the J end by 2 bases, with 10 bases between. This CDR3 is 13 amino acids long. In germline, CDR1 is MNHEY, CDR2 SMNVEV (reference sequence).